The rows below give T cell receptor beta chains drawn from one sample of a study of stem cell transplantation in POMP-related autoinflammatory disease. Some clones are missing from TCRdb's copy, which holds only in-frame ones; the method was immunoSEQ multiplex PCR. Among about 26,000 clones listed, approximately 85% were seen once. The sequencing here drew on CD4+ T cells from PBMCs, taken before stem cell transplantation. Receptors originate from a human donor with POMP-related autoinflammation and immune dysregulation (PRAID). Both conserved end residues are trimmed from each CDR3. Each record gives: V gene, J gene, CDR3 protein.

>TRBV28|TRBJ2-7
ASSLGTGGTYEQY
>TRBV27|TRBJ1-4
ASSSVYRQGGEKLF
>TRBV28|TRBJ1-2
ASSLEVRNYGYT
>TRBV7-2|TRBJ2-7
ASSLMGALSSYEQY
>TRBV10-1|TRBJ2-1
ASRDNEQF
>TRBV4-1|TRBJ2-7
ASSHRGGVYEQY
>TRBV5-1|TRBJ1-2
ASSLEAGGYGYT
>TRBV5-1|TRBJ2-5
ASSASGRGQETQY
>TRBV6-6|TRBJ2-5
ASASQAQETQY
>TRBV2|TRBJ1-2
ASSRPLRGHYGYT
>TRBV28|TRBJ2-7
ASSQQYWEQY
>TRBV7-8|TRBJ1-3
ASSLDRVGNTIY
>TRBV21-1|TRBJ2-4
ASSLKGQGGRNIQY
>TRBV11-2|TRBJ1-5
ASSPGTGDNQPQH
>TRBV27|TRBJ2-3
ASSLAPGNTQY
>TRBV5-1|TRBJ2-3
ASSGIAGARTDTQY
>TRBV27|TRBJ2-7
ASSSSGLRRFYEQY
>TRBV6-1|TRBJ2-1
ASISLAGVNEQF
>TRBV4-1|TRBJ1-3
ASSQRHTGGPGNTIY
>TRBV6-5|TRBJ1-2
ASSYTRAAHGYT
>TRBV6-5|-
ASSLRGNYEQY
>TRBV6-6|TRBJ1-1
ASSYSGGEAF
>TRBV18|TRBJ1-1
ASSPLEQGANDAEAF
>TRBV5-1|TRBJ2-2
ASSFQGVYTGELF
>TRBV19|TRBJ2-1
ASSIQGAGSNEQF
>TRBV9|TRBJ1-2
ASSVDPITGGYGYT
>TRBV6-5|TRBJ1-5
ASSRQDSHNQPQH
>TRBV29-1|TRBJ1-1
SVDPRGDTEAF
>TRBV10-3|TRBJ2-2
AISEGLAGANTGELF
>TRBV5-4|TRBJ2-7
ASSFSLGQGPNEQY
>TRBV19|TRBJ1-3
ASNPNGQVSGNTIY
>TRBV10-3|TRBJ1-2
AISTSTGGDYGYT
>TRBV19|TRBJ1-1
ASSIGESGIGNTEAF
>TRBV5-1|TRBJ2-7
ASSSGLAGVYEQY
>TRBV18|TRBJ2-7
ASSPGTSGGAPYEQY
>TRBV28|TRBJ1-2
ASSFHRVSYGYT
>TRBV7-9|TRBJ1-4
ASSFGQGAGEKLF
>TRBV5-4|TRBJ2-5
ASSLVAASGLETQY
>TRBV11-2|TRBJ1-1
ASSLTGGSTEAF
>TRBV9|TRBJ2-3
ASSITDRVNTDTQY
>TRBV6-5|TRBJ2-2
ASSYGGSTGELF
>TRBV19|TRBJ2-5
ASRVQGQETQY
>TRBV6-5|TRBJ1-1
AAHPGTENTEAF
>TRBV27|TRBJ1-4
ASSLFAGGNEKLF
>TRBV5-6|-
ASSPYSQQPYEQY
>TRBV7-9|TRBJ2-2
ASSLKGAGELF
>TRBV14|TRBJ2-7
ASSQGSGHYYEQY
>TRBV7-9|TRBJ2-1
ASSNLAHSYNEQF
>TRBV5-6|TRBJ2-7
ASSFPAGGKREQY
>TRBV6-6|TRBJ2-3
ASSRWDSPYTDTQY
>TRBV7-3|TRBJ2-3
ASSSTPSQTDTQY
>TRBV4-1|TRBJ2-5
ASSRNLGLAGGQETQY
>TRBV4-1|TRBJ2-1
ASSQDPRGSGRVVNEQF
>TRBV11-1|TRBJ1-1
ASSLRPGQGDTEAF
>TRBV15|TRBJ2-5
ATSSPGLALVGTQY
>TRBV5-1|TRBJ2-3
ASSLGLAGVGADTQY
>TRBV5-4|TRBJ2-3
AAQAGLSTDTQY
>TRBV7-3|TRBJ2-3
ASSFMSGRAADTQY
>TRBV27|TRBJ1-1
ASRHPGTGGYGAF